The entry that follows covers one T cell receptor beta chain sequence. These data originate in a study of blood T cell repertoires in COVID-19. Study as a whole: The United States, Italy and Spain provided the acute and convalescent COVID-19 samples. From T cells, B-cell-depleted T cells, or PBMCs came the material, which was cDNA or gDNA.

The data were produced by immunoSEQ multiplex PCR, yet TCRdb's version contains in-frame clones alone and is incomplete. The sample lists a few hundred thousand clones, about 86% seen once, with just over 7% in the top ten. Trimming cost V 6 bases and J 0 bases, with 15 bases left between them. This CDR3 has 16 residues. The germline CDR1 and CDR2 sequences are SGHAT and FQNNGV. The chain uses TRBV11-2 and TRBJ1-3; D gene uncertain. This receptor was obtained from a woman aged 55-69 years with COVID-19, enrolled during active disease. The material sequenced was peripheral blood. The chain's CDR3 is CASRVRSGSSGNTIYF. The CDR3 coding sequence is TGTGCCAGCAGGGTTAGATCGGGGTCCTCTGGAAACACCATATATTTT.